The rows below give T cell receptor beta chains drawn from one sample of a study of T-cell reconstitution after alpha-beta-depleted transplantation in children. MiXCR, run by TCRdb on the PCR reads, gives a single entry per CDR3 protein. Among fewer than 150,000 distinct CDR3 sequences, about a tenth were seen once, and the ten largest hold 24%. The sample was PBMCs, mostly from graft donor cells, taken 180 days after TCRalphabeta/CD19-depleted stem cell transplant. The receptors come from a girl under two years old who had a stem cell transplant for combined immunodeficiency, so the T cells may come from the graft donor. Both conserved end residues are part of each CDR3. D genes are given only for firm matches. Clone size, where shown, is once, few, many, or a class for clones that have expanded.

abundance	v_gene	d_gene	j_gene	CDR3aa	CDR3nt
NA	TRBV7-2	TRBD1	TRBJ2-5	CASTTQTGLETQYF	TGTGCCAGCACCACCCAGACAGGGTTAGAGACCCAGTACTTC
few	TRBV4-3	TRBD1	TRBJ2-7	CASSQDQHRGDYYEQYF	TGCGCCAGCAGCCAAGATCAACACAGGGGGGATTACTACGAGCAGTACTTC
NA	TRBV5-1	TRBD2	TRBJ2-2	CASSFGGLDGGELFF	TGCGCCAGCAGCTTTGGGGGACTAGACGGCGGGGAGCTGTTTTTT
few	TRBV7-2	TRBD2	TRBJ2-4	CASSLRGLAGNIQYF	TGTGCCAGCAGCTTAAGGGGACTAGCGGGAAACATTCAGTACTTC
NA	TRBV20-1	NA	TRBJ2-2	CSAREGTGELFF	TGCAGTGCTAGAGAGGGCACCGGGGAGCTGTTTTTT
few	TRBV5-1	TRBD1	TRBJ1-3	CASRFGQGGGNTIYF	TGCGCCAGCAGATTTGGACAGGGGGGTGGAAACACCATATATTTT
NA	TRBV20-1	TRBD1	TRBJ1-1	CSVPTGADTEAFF	TGCAGTGTCCCGACAGGGGCGGACACTGAAGCTTTCTTT
few	TRBV28	NA	TRBJ1-6	CASTSDRYYNSPLHF	TGTGCCAGCACCTCTGACAGATACTATAATTCACCCCTCCACTTT
NA	TRBV28	NA	TRBJ1-4	CASSPPRRQVLEKLFF	TGTGCCAGCAGTCCCCCCCGGAGACAGGTTCTAGAAAAACTGTTTTTT
NA	TRBV29-1	NA	TRBJ2-2	CSVRDSGVGELFF	TGCAGCGTTCGGGACAGCGGGGTCGGGGAGCTGTTTTTT
NA	TRBV5-6	TRBD1	TRBJ2-4	CASSLVSGQKNIQYF	TGTGCCAGCAGCTTGGTTTCGGGACAGAAAAACATTCAGTACTTC
NA	TRBV28	NA	TRBJ2-5	CASSFPTRAEEIQYF	TGTGCCAGCAGTTTTCCCACCCGGGCGGAAGAGATCCAGTACTTC
many	TRBV29-1	NA	TRBJ2-7	CSVEGDGSYEQYF	TGCAGCGTTGAAGGAGACGGGTCCTACGAGCAGTACTTC
few	TRBV6-2/TRBV6-3	NA	TRBJ2-7	CASGAYEQYF	TGTGCCAGCGGAGCCTACGAGCAGTACTTC
few	TRBV24-1	NA	TRBJ2-1	CATSDFGGNEQFF	TGTGCCACCAGTGATTTTGGCGGGAATGAGCAGTTCTTC
once	TRBV24-1	NA	TRBJ2-5	CATSDGSLGETQYF	TGTGCCACCAGTGATGGCAGCCTCGGGGAGACCCAGTACTTC
many	TRBV5-1	NA	TRBJ2-1	CASSLSTPYNEQFF	TGCGCCAGCAGCTTGAGCACTCCGTACAATGAGCAGTTCTTC
NA	TRBV29-1	NA	TRBJ2-1	CSVVEGYDEQFF	TGCAGCGTTGTTGAAGGGTATGATGAGCAGTTCTTC
few	TRBV20-1	TRBD2	TRBJ2-5	CSARVPSGGSQETQYF	TGCAGTGCTAGGGTTCCTAGCGGGGGTTCCCAAGAGACCCAGTACTTC
NA	TRBV12-3/TRBV12-4	NA	TRBJ2-7	CASSLSGKRYEQYF	TGTGCCAGCAGTTTATCAGGGAAACGGTACGAGCAGTACTTC
few	TRBV7-9	NA	TRBJ2-3	CASSLAGGTSGTDTQYF	TGTGCCAGCAGCTTAGCCGGGGGGACATCCGGCACAGATACGCAGTATTTT
few	TRBV29-1	NA	TRBJ2-3	CSVGWTVTDTQYF	TGCAGCGTTGGCTGGACCGTAACAGATACGCAGTATTTT
NA	TRBV12-3/TRBV12-4	TRBD2	TRBJ2-1	CASRAGTSGRKEQFF	TGTGCCAGCAGGGCCGGGACTAGCGGGAGGAAGGAGCAGTTCTTC
few	TRBV12-3/TRBV12-4	NA	TRBJ1-3	CASSPTVSLNTIYF	TGTGCCAGCAGCCCAACGGTATCCTTGAACACCATATATTTT
many	TRBV6-5	NA	TRBJ2-7	CASFTGFEQYF	TGTGCCAGCTTCACAGGGTTCGAGCAGTACTTC
few	TRBV3-1	NA	TRBJ2-2	CASSPYPRTGELFF	TGTGCCAGCAGCCCCTACCCTCGGACCGGGGAGCTGTTTTTT
many	TRBV7-6	TRBD1	TRBJ2-7	CASSSGTGGIYEQYF	TGTGCCAGCAGCTCCGGGACAGGGGGTATATACGAGCAGTACTTC
NA	TRBV29-1	TRBD1	TRBJ2-5	CSVGQGEETQYF	TGCAGCGTCGGACAGGGCGAGGAGACCCAGTACTTC
few	TRBV5-1	TRBD1	TRBJ1-1	CASSIQGGYTEAFF	TGCGCCAGCAGCATACAGGGGGGGTACACTGAAGCTTTCTTT
few	TRBV29-1	NA	TRBJ2-5	CSVETPGRETQYF	TGCAGCGTTGAAACCCCCGGAAGGGAGACCCAGTACTTC
few	TRBV28	NA	TRBJ2-2	CASSRMGYTGELFF	TGTGCCAGCAGCCGGATGGGATATACCGGGGAGCTGTTTTTT
NA	TRBV5-6	NA	TRBJ2-3	CASSSGFYTDTQYF	TGTGCCAGCAGCTCCGGGTTTTACACAGATACGCAGTATTTT
NA	TRBV12-3/TRBV12-4	NA	TRBJ2-2	CASSFRAGWTGELFF	TGTGCCAGCAGTTTTCGTGCGGGCTGGACCGGGGAGCTGTTTTTT
NA	TRBV7-8	NA	TRBJ2-7	CASSLVGLLEGQYF	TGTGCCAGCAGCTTAGTCGGCCTCCTGGAGGGGCAGTACTTC
NA	TRBV11-3	NA	TRBJ2-1	CASRGLSNSYNEQFF	TGTGCCAGCAGAGGACTTTCCAACTCCTACAATGAGCAGTTCTTC